These 5 T cell receptor beta chains were all obtained from the same sample, sequenced in a study of CD8+ T cells in alopecia areata. Following extraction, RNA underwent reverse transcription to cDNA, which served as the sequencing template. This table comes from immunoSEQ multiplex PCR, and its TCRdb copy is limited to in-frame clones, with some not included. The top ten clones hold under 7.5% of a sample with about 150,000 clones, about 60% of them seen once. The source material was CD4+ T cells sorted from blood, sampled at week 0. The source of these receptors is a human donor with alopecia areata.

V is TRBV4-3 and J is TRBJ1-4; D possibly corresponds to TRBD1 (5 bases). In germline, CDR1 is LGHNA, CDR2 YSLEER. There are 16 residues in the CDR3. Between the trimmed V and J ends, which lost 3 bases and 8 bases, there was a span of 19 bases. CDR3 sequence (DNA): TGCGCCAGCAGCCACCAGTGGGGCGGGGACGGCGAAAAACTGTTTTTT. Translating it yields CASSHQWGGDGEKLFF.

The chain combines TRBV5-1 with TRBJ2-2; 10 bases are a match to TRBD1. This CDR3 has 16 amino acids. Germline CDR1 SGHRS, CDR2 YFSETQ. Trimming cost V 4 bases and J 4 bases; bases outside gene matches: 7. The CDR3 loop is CASSQAGTGVTGELFF. CDR3 nucleotide sequence: TGCGCCAGCAGCCAGGCCGGGACAGGGGTCACCGGGGAGCTGTTTTTT.

The chain couples TRBV30 to TRBJ2-7; weak D call: TRBD2 (6 bases). This CDR3 is 13 amino acids long. CDR1 and CDR2 from the germline V gene are GTSNPN and SVGIG (reference sequence). The germline V and J ends were trimmed by 5 bases and 3 bases, with 14 bases remaining between them. CDR3 DNA sequence: TGTGCCTGGTCGGCGGGGCAGGGCTACGAGCAGTACTTC. It is translated as CAWSAGQGYEQYF. The full variable domain, its missing parts supplied by reference TRBV30 and TRBJ2-7, is SQTIHQWPATLVQPVGSPLSLECTVEGTSNPNLYWYRQAAGRGLQLLFYSVGIGQISSEVPQNLSASRPQDRQFILSSKKLLLSDSGFYLCAWSAGQGYEQYFGPGTRLTVT.

This clone was seen only a few times. The rearrangement joins TRBV29-1 to TRBJ2-5; D may be TRBD1 (6 bases). Trimming took off 5 bases at V and 5 bases at J, with 18 bases between the two ends. CDR3 length equals 14 residues. Germline V CDR1 and CDR2: SQVTM, ANQGSEA. CDR3 sequence reads: CSVHPGTRRETQYF. CDR3 bases: TGCAGCGTTCATCCCGGGACAAGGCGGGAGACCCAGTACTTC.

The chain couples TRBV7-2 to TRBJ2-3; the match to TRBD2 covers 9 bases. Germline-derived CDR1 and CDR2 are SGHTA and FQGNSA. The CDR3 is made up of 13 amino acids. V trimming: 5 bases; J trimming: 11 bases; junction bases outside the gene matches: 8. The DNA for the CDR3 is TGTGCCAGCAGCCCCGGTCTGCGGGGGGGGCAGTATTTT. The encoded protein is CASSPGLRGGQYF.